Below, 23 T cell receptor beta chains from the same sample are listed, as sequenced in a study of vaccination effects on CD4 cells after COVID-19. Before sequencing took place, the ViraFEST assay used viral peptide pools to expand antigen-specific CD4+ T cells. The culture ran for approximately 10 days, and then CD4+ T cells were isolated. BNT162b2 vaccine or mRNA-1273 vaccine was given to participants in two doses. Clones were read by immunoSEQ multiplex PCR, and TCRdb kept only the in-frame ones, dropping some. The repertoire holds 25,000 to 30,000 clones, 73% seen once, with about 10% in the top ten. Which antigens these TCRs recognize remains unknown. The sample consisted of CD4+ T cells from PBMCs cultured with HCoV-NL63 spike peptides, taken after COVID-19 vaccination. The receptors were gathered from a human donor who received a COVID-19 vaccine.

The chain couples TRBV4-2 to TRBJ2-2; D is possibly TRBD2 (5 bases). The CDR3 extends over 15 amino acids. Trimming removed 1 base from V and 2 bases from J, with 8 bases in between. Germline-derived CDR1 and CDR2 are LGHNA and YNFKEQ. CDR3 sequence: CASSQAGDNTGELFF. CDR3 DNA sequence: TGTGCCAGCAGCCAAGCCGGGGATAACACCGGGGAGCTGTTTTTT.

This sequence joins TRBV3-1 (or the pseudogene TRBV3-2) and TRBJ2-2; D gene ambiguous. Germline assignment: CDR1 LGHDT and CDR2 YNNKEL (reference sequence). The CDR3 is 11 amino acids. The V gene lost 1 base and the J gene lost 6 bases, with 0 bases spanning the gap. The CDR3 spells CASSQAGELFF. The CDR3 DNA sequence: TGTGCCAGCAGCCAAGCCGGGGAGCTGTTTTTT.

The chain couples TRBV10-2 to TRBJ1-1; 10 bases fit TRBD1. The CDR3 has 12 residues. Germline V CDR1 and CDR2: WSHSY, SAAADI. V was pared by 6 bases and J by 10 bases, with 5 bases of the junction left unmatched. The CDR3 nucleotides read TGCGCCAGCAGAGCTGGACAGGGGGTAGCTTTCTTT. Its protein product is CASRAGQGVAFF.

The chain is built from TRBV7-9 and TRBJ2-2; the match to TRBD2 covers 8 bases. This CDR3 contains 15 residues. V lost 5 bases and J lost 2; bases outside the gene matches: 4. Germline V lookup: CDR1 SEHNR, CDR2 FQNEAQ (reference sequence). CDR3 in DNA: TGTGCCAGCAGCATCGGGGGGGACAACACCGGGGAGCTGTTTTTT. This codes for CASSIGGDNTGELFF. Looking up the rest from reference TRBV7-9 and TRBJ2-2 gives the full variable domain: DTGVSQNPRHKITKRGQNVTFRCDPISEHNRLYWYRQTLGQGPEFLTYFQNEAQLEKSRLLSDRFSAERPKGSFSTLEIQRTEQGDSAMYLCASSIGGDNTGELFFGEGSRLTVL.

The CDR3 loop reads CASSHLRGQGKETQYF. CDR3 sequence (DNA): TGCGCCAGCAGCCACCTCAGGGGGCAGGGGAAAGAGACCCAGTACTTC. The chain links TRBV4-1 to TRBJ2-5; TRBD1 agrees at 8 bases. CDR1 and CDR2 from the germline V gene are MGHRA and YSYEKL. The CDR3 consists of 16 residues. Trimming at V came to 3 bases and at J to 3 bases, leaving 9 bases not matched to a gene.

The chain employs TRBV5-4 and TRBJ1-2, with D possibly being TRBD1 (5 bases). CDR3 size: 16 residues. Germline CDR1 reads SGHNT; CDR2 reads YYREEE (reference sequence). V dropped 1 base and J dropped 5 bases, with 18 bases sitting between them. This chain's CDR3 is CASSLMQGLRQYGYTF. In DNA form, the CDR3 reads TGTGCCAGCAGCTTGATGCAGGGCCTGAGGCAGTATGGCTACACCTTC. The whole variable domain, remainder taken from reference TRBV5-4 and TRBJ1-2, is ETGVTQSPTHLIKTRGQQVTLRCSSQSGHNTVSWYQQALGQGPQFIFQYYREEENGRGNFPPRFSGLQFPNYSSELNVNALELDDSALYLCASSLMQGLRQYGYTFGSGTRLTVV.

This clone turned up a few times. The chain couples TRBV6-2 or TRBV6-3 to TRBJ1-5, with D possibly being TRBD1 (6 bases). Germline CDR1 is MNHEY and CDR2 is SVGEGT. V lost 5 bases and J lost 6, with 11 bases in between. The CDR3 covers 13 residues. The CDR3 sequence is CASSQQGVQPQHF. CDR3 in DNA: TGTGCCAGCAGTCAACAGGGTGTTCAGCCCCAGCATTTT.

The CDR3 protein is CASSNRKGGNSPLHF. The CDR3 nucleotides read TGTGCCAGTAGTAATAGGAAGGGGGGAAATTCACCCCTCCACTTT. The chain uses TRBV19 and TRBJ1-6, with a weak D call TRBD1 (6 bases). CDR3 length: 15 residues. Germline V gives CDR1 LNHDA, CDR2 SQIVND (reference sequence). Trimming took 4 bases from V and 7 from J, leaving 14 bases between them.

V gene TRBV5-6 combines with J gene TRBJ2-2, with D hard to call. Germline V lookup: CDR1 SGHDT, CDR2 YYEEEE. V lost 5 bases and J 8 bases, leaving 13 bases between the germline ends. This CDR3 region has 13 residues. The CDR3 DNA reads as TGTGCCAGCAGTCGAGACCCCTCTGGGGAGCTGTTTTTT. It specifies CASSRDPSGELFF.

V and J are TRBV6-6 and TRBJ1-2; 7 nucleotides agree with TRBD1. This CDR3 region has 14 residues. Germline assignment: CDR1 MNHNY and CDR2 SVGAGI (reference sequence). V was clipped by 11 bases and J by 2 bases; unmatched bases: 11. This CDR3 is CARGSRGRNYGYTF. The CDR3 nucleotides are TGTGCCCGGGGTAGCAGGGGGAGAAACTATGGCTACACCTTC.

The chain employs TRBV12-5 and TRBJ2-7; a possible D gene is TRBD1 (5 bases). Trimming cost V 2 bases and J 3 bases, with 11 bases left between them. CDR3 length: 14 amino acids. CDR1 and CDR2 from the germline V gene are LGHNT and FRNRAP. The CDR3 region is CASGLFDRDYEQYF. In DNA, the CDR3 is TGTGCTAGTGGTTTGTTCGACAGAGACTACGAGCAGTACTTC. The full variable domain, in which reference TRBV12-5 and TRBJ2-7 provide the parts outside the CDR3, is DARVTQTPRHKVTEMGQEVTMRCQPILGHNTVFWYRQTMMQGLELLAYFRNRAPLDDSGMPKDRFSAEMPDATLATLKIQPSEPRDSAVYFCASGLFDRDYEQYFGPGTRLTVT.

The V gene is TRBV6-5, the J gene TRBJ1-3; D is possibly TRBD1 (6 bases). The CDR3 has 15 amino acids. The V gene lost 0 bases and the J gene lost 3 bases, with 9 bases spanning the gap. Germline V gene data show CDR1 as MNHEY and CDR2 as SVGAGI. CDR3 sequence reads: CASSYSRTDGNTIYF. The CDR3 DNA follows: TGTGCCAGCAGTTACTCAAGGACAGATGGAAACACCATATATTTT.

This clone was observed once. The chain recombines TRBV19 with TRBJ2-3, with D possibly being TRBD2 (5 bases). Germline-derived CDR1 and CDR2 are LNHDA and SQIVND (reference sequence). Trimming left V 3 bases short and J 7 bases short, with 11 bases between. This CDR3 has 13 residues. DNA for the CDR3: TGTGCCAGTAGTATTAACGAGGGTAATACGCAGTATTTT. Amino acid sequence: CASSINEGNTQYF.

The V gene is TRBV4-1, the J gene TRBJ2-1; D is possibly TRBD2 (5 bases). Per the germline V gene, CDR1 is MGHRA and CDR2 is YSYEKL. V lost 1 base, J lost 7 bases, and 17 bases lay in between. This CDR3 region has 16 residues. The CDR3 reads CASSQGDGLPGNEQFF. The CDR3 region has the DNA TGCGCCAGCAGCCAAGGAGACGGACTTCCTGGGAATGAGCAGTTCTTC.

The chain is built from TRBV10-3 and TRBJ1-2, with D possibly TRBD1 on 5 matching bases. The CDR3 extends over 12 amino acids. V was trimmed by 7 bases and J by 3 bases, leaving 9 bases between them. Germline CDR1 ENHRY, CDR2 SYGVKD. The CDR3 DNA sequence: TGTGCCATCAAGGGAGGGGACTATGGCTACACCTTC. This sequence encodes CAIKGGDYGYTF.

In this sample, this clone turned up a few times. The chain links TRBV30 to TRBJ1-5; TRBD1 agrees at 7 bases. The CDR3 runs 13 residues. V lost 5 bases and J lost 1; bases outside the gene matches: 2. Per the germline V gene, CDR1 is GTSNPN and CDR2 is SVGIG (reference sequence). The CDR3 DNA reads as TGTGCCTGGGTAGGGGGCAGCAATCAGCCCCAGCATTTT. Amino acid sequence: CAWVGGSNQPQHF.

The J gene is TRBJ1-1, the V gene TRBV5-6, with 8 bases fitting TRBD1. The germline V gene has CDR1 SGHDT and CDR2 YYEEEE. The CDR3 runs to 15 residues. Trimming took 1 base from V and 5 from J; bases not matched to a gene: 7. This chain's CDR3 is CASSLRTGRGTEAFF. CDR3 nucleotide sequence: TGTGCCAGCAGCTTGAGGACAGGGCGGGGGACTGAAGCTTTCTTT.

The chain recombines TRBV5-1 with TRBJ2-1, with a tentative D call TRBD2 (6 bases). Germline lookup yields CDR1 SGHRS and CDR2 YFSETQ. V was trimmed by 4 bases and J by 8 bases, leaving 19 bases between them. The CDR3 is made up of 15 amino acids. In DNA, the CDR3 is TGCGCCAGCAGCCCGGGACCGCCCAGGGAGGATGAGCAGTTCTTC. This translates into CASSPGPPREDEQFF.

The sample holds one count of this clone. The rearrangement links TRBV10-3 to TRBJ2-7; D uncertain. CDR3 size: 14 residues. CDR1 is ENHRY and CDR2 is SYGVKD in the germline V gene. V lost 3 bases and J 0 bases, leaving 9 bases between the germline ends. DNA of the CDR3: TGTGCCATCAGTGATCACGGCCCCTCCTACGAGCAGTACTTC. This gives the protein CAISDHGPSYEQYF.

The chain recombines TRBV30 with TRBJ2-5; 8 nucleotides match TRBD2. Germline values: CDR1 GTSNPN, CDR2 SVGIG (reference sequence). V gave up 5 bases and J gave up 6 bases; unmatched junction bases: 5. This CDR3 is built from 12 residues. The CDR3 DNA sequence: TGTGCCTGGTCCGGGGGGGTGCAGACCCAGTACTTC. Protein: CAWSGGVQTQYF.

The V call is TRBV18, the J call TRBJ2-1; D unresolved. This CDR3 is built from 13 residues. V lost 1 base and J 5 bases, leaving 6 bases between the germline ends. Per the germline V gene, CDR1 is KGHSH and CDR2 is LQKENI. CDR3 bases: TGTGCCAGCTCACCACGCTTAGACAATGAGCAGTTCTTC. Translating it yields CASSPRLDNEQFF.

This clone was picked up one time. This chain links TRBV5-1 with TRBJ1-3; D unresolved. CDR1 is SGHRS, CDR2 YFSETQ, per germline. The CDR3 consists of 15 residues. Trimming left V 0 bases short and J 6 bases short, with 13 bases between. The CDR3 sequence is CASSLGQGGLNTIYF. CDR3 nucleotides: TGCGCCAGCAGCTTGGGACAAGGAGGCTTAAACACCATATATTTT.

The chain recombines TRBV30 with TRBJ1-3; D perhaps matches TRBD1 (6 bases). This CDR3 region has 14 residues. The germline V gene has CDR1 GTSNPN and CDR2 SVGIG (reference sequence). V was trimmed by 3 bases and J by 4 bases, leaving 13 bases between them. The CDR3 DNA reads TGTGCCTGGAGCGAACCCAGGGGCGGAAACACCATATATTTT. Amino acids: CAWSEPRGGNTIYF.